This T cell receptor (beta chain) stems from a study of cytomegalovirus exposure and HLA in healthy donors. Study results and limitations: By a later analysis, the bulk of CMV-associated TCR beta chains appeared HLA-restricted.

In the PCR, 60 Vbeta and 13 Jbeta primers were used. This table comes from immunoSEQ multiplex PCR, and its TCRdb copy is limited to in-frame clones, with some not included. This sample has about 82,000 clones; 74% occur once, and the top ten carry around 6.5%. Note on this clone: The antigen is unknown.

Germline lookup yields CDR1 MNHNS and CDR2 SASEGT. This CDR3 contains 16 residues. The sequencing sample was made of PBMCs. This chain connects TRBV6-1 to TRBJ2-5; D is possibly TRBD2 (7 bases). TRBJ2-7 explains the end of the DNA better; the J call may be wrong. This clonotype was obtained from a woman aged 45-59 years in good health and CMV-seropositive. CDR3 sequence: CASSEGGGASFYEQYF. The CDR3 nucleotides read TGTGCCAGCAGTGAAGGAGGGGGGGCGTCCTTCTACGAGCAGTACTTC.